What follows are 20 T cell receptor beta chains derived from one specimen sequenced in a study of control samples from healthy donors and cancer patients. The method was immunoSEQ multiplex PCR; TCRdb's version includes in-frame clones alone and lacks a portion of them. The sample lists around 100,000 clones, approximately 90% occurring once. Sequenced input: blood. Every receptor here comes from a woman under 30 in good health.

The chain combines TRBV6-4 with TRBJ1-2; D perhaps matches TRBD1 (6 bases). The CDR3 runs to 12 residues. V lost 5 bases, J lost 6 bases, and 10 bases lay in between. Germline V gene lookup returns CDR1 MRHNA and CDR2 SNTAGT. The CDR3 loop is CASSRGGNGYTF. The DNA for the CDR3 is TGTGCCAGCAGTCGAGGGGGAAATGGCTACACCTTC.

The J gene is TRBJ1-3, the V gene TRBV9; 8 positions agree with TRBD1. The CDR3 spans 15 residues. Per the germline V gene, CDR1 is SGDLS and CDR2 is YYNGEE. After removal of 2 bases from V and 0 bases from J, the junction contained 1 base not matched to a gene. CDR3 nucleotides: TGTGCCAGCAGCGTTGGGACAGGCTCTGGAAACACCATATATTTT. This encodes CASSVGTGSGNTIYF. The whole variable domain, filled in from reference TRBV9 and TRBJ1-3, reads DSGVTQTPKHLITATGQRVTLRCSPRSGDLSVYWYQQSLDQGLQFLIQYYNGEERAKGNILERFSAQQFPDLHSELNLSSLELGDSALYFCASSVGTGSGNTIYFGEGSWLTVV.

In DNA, the CDR3 is TGTGCCACCCAGGGGGTACCTCAAGAGACCCAGTACTTC. Translating gives CATQGVPQETQYF. The J gene is TRBJ2-5, the V gene TRBV6-5; TRBD1 agrees at 7 bases. Looked up from germline, CDR1 is MNHEY and CDR2 is SVGAGI. The length of the CDR3 is 13 residues. Unmatched junction bases numbered 7, after V lost 10 bases and J lost 2 bases.

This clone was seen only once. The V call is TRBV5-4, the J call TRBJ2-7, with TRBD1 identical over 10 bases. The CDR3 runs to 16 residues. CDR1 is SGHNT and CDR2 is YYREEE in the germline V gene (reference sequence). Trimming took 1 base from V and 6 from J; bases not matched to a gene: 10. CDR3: CASSLLGTGVRSEQYF. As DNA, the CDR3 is TGTGCCAGCAGCTTGCTAGGGACAGGGGTACGATCCGAGCAGTACTTC. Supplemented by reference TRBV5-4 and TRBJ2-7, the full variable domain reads ETGVTQSPTHLIKTRGQQVTLRCSSQSGHNTVSWYQQALGQGPQFIFQYYREEENGRGNFPPRFSGLQFPNYSSELNVNALELDDSALYLCASSLLGTGVRSEQYFGPGTRLTVT.

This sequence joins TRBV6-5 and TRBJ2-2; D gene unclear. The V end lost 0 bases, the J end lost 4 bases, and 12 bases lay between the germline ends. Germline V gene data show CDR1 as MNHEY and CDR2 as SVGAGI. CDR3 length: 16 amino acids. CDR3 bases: TGTGCCAGCAGTTACTCTAACCCCCGATCCACCGGGGAGCTGTTTTTT. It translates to CASSYSNPRSTGELFF.

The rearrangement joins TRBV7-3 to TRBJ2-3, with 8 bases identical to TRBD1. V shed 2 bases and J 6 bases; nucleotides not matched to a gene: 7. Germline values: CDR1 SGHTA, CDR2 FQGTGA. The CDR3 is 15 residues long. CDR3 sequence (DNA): TGTGCCAGCAGCTTACGGCAGGGGGCGCAGGATACGCAGTATTTT. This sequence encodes CASSLRQGAQDTQYF.

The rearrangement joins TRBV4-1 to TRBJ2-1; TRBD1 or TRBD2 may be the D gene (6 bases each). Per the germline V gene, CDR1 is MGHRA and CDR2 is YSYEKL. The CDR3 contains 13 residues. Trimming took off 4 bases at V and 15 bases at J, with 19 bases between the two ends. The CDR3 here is CASSRTLEGGGFF. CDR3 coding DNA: TGCGCCAGCAGCCGGACCTTGGAGGGGGGCGGGTTCTTC.

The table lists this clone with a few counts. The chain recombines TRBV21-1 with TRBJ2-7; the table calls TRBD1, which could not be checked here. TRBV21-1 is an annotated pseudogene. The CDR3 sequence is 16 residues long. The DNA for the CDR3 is TGTGCCAGCAGCAAAATCTGGGGACAGGGGCTCTACGAGCAGTACTTC. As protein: CASSKIWGQGLYEQYF.

CDR3 in amino acids: CASSDGQPVLYEQYF. The CDR3 nucleotides read TGTGCCAGCAGTGATGGACAGCCCGTCCTCTACGAGCAGTACTTC. The chain carries TRBV2 and TRBJ2-7; possible D gene TRBD1, 6 bases. The CDR3 is 15 residues long. Trimming shortened V by 3 bases and J by 3 bases, and 15 bases separated the two germline ends. Germline CDR1 SNHLY, CDR2 FYNNEI.

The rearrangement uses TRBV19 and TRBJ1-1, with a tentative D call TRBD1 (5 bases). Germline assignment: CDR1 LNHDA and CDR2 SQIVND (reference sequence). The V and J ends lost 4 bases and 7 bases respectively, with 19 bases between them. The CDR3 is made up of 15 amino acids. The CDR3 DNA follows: TGTGCCAGTAGTAAGGGACCGGGAGGGTCGCATGAAGCTTTCTTT. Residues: CASSKGPGGSHEAFF.

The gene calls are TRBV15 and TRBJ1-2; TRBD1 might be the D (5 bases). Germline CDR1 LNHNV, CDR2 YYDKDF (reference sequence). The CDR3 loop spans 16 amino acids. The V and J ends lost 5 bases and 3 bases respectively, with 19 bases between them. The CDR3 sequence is CATSGVRSGLYYGYTF. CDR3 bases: TGTGCCACCAGCGGGGTTAGATCGGGACTTTACTATGGCTACACCTTC.

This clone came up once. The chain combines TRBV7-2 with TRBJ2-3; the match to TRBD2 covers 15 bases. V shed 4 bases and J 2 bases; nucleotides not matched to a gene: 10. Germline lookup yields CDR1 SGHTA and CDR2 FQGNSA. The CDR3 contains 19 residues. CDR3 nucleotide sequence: TGTGCCAGCAGCTCAGGACTAGCGGGGGGGCCGGGGTTCACAGATACGCAGTATTTT. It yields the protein CASSSGLAGGPGFTDTQYF.

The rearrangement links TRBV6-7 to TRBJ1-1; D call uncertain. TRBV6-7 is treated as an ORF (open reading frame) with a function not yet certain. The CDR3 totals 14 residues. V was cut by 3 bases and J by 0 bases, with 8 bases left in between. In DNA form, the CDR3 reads TGTGCCAGCAGTTATAGGGCTATGAACACTGAAGCTTTCTTT. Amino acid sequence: CASSYRAMNTEAFF.

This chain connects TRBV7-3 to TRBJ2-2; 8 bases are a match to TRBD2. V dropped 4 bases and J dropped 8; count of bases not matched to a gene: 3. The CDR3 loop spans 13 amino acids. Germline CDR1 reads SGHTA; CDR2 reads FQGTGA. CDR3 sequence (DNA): TGTGCCAGCAGCTCAAGCGGGAGAGGGGAGCTGTTTTTT. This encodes CASSSSGRGELFF. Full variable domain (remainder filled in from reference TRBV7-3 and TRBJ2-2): GAGVSQTPSNKVTEKGKYVELRCDPISGHTALYWYRQSLGQGPEFLIYFQGTGAADDSGLPNDRFFAVRPEGSVSTLKIQRTERGDSAVYLCASSSSGRGELFFGEGSRLTVL.

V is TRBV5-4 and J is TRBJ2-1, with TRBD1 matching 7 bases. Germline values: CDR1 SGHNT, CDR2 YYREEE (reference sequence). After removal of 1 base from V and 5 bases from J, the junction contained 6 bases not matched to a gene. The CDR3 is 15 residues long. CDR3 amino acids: CASSLKGARHNEQFF. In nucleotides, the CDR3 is TGTGCCAGCAGCTTGAAGGGGGCTCGACACAATGAGCAGTTCTTC. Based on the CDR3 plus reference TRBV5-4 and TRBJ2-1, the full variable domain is ETGVTQSPTHLIKTRGQQVTLRCSSQSGHNTVSWYQQALGQGPQFIFQYYREEENGRGNFPPRFSGLQFPNYSSELNVNALELDDSALYLCASSLKGARHNEQFFGPGTRLTVL.

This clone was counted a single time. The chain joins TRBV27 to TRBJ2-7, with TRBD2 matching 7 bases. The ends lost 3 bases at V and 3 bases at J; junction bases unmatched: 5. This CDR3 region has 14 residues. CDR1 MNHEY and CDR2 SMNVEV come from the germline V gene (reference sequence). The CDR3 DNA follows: TGTGCCAGCAGTTTGGGAGGGTTGGGCTACGAGCAGTACTTC. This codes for CASSLGGLGYEQYF.

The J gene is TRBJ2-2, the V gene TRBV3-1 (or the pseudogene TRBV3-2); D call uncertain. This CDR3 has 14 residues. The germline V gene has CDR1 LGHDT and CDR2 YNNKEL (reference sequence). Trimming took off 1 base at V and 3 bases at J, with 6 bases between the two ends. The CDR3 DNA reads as TGTGCCAGCAGCCAAGCACTTTACACCGGGGAGCTGTTTTTT. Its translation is CASSQALYTGELFF.

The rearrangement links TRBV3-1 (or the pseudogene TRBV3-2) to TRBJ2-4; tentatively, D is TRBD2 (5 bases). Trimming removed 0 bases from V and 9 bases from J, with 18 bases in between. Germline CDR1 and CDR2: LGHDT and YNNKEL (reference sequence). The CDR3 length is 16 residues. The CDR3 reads CASSQDGPGLNGIQYF. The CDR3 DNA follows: TGTGCCAGCAGCCAAGATGGGCCAGGACTCAATGGCATTCAGTACTTC.

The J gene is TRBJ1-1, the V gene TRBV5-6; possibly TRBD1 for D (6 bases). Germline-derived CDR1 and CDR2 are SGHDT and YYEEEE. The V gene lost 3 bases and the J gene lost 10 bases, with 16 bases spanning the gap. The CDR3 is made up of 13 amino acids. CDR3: CASSSDKTGRAFF. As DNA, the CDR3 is TGTGCCAGCAGCTCGGACAAGACAGGAAGAGCTTTCTTT.

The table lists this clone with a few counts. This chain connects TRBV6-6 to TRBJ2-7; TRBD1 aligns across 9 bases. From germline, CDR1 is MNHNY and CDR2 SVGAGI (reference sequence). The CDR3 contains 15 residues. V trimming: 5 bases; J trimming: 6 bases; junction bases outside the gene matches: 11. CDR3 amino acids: CASSPRDRAEFEQYF. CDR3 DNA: TGTGCCAGCAGTCCCCGGGACAGGGCTGAATTCGAGCAGTACTTC.